The clone carrying this T cell receptor beta chain was seen ten or more times. Its antigen is unknown. The sample comes from a study of Graves' ophthalmopathy and Graves' hyperthyroidism. As for the study in general: Peripheral blood was collected at initial diagnosis, before any treatment.

Aged 18 to 65, the patients with hyperthyroidism had under 2 months' duration and were newly diagnosed. Clinicians made diagnoses from clinical symptoms, serum thyroxine, TRAb, thyroid ultrasound and orbital computed tomography. Study-wide points: Sensitivity of approximately 88% and specificity of less than 82% were achieved when a 13-signature model separated ophthalmopathy from stable hyperthyroidism.

Transcripts of RNA were the source for amplifying TCR beta CDR3 regions. Second-round multiplex PCR came after first-round RT-PCR with HTBI primers. One entry per CDR3 protein, called by TCRdb with MiXCR from the multiplex PCR reads. Of 350,000 to 400,000 distinct CDR3 sequences in the sample, approximately 15% were seen once. This CDR3 is built from 11 residues. V lost 6 bases and J 3 bases, leaving 6 bases between the germline ends. CDR1 and CDR2 from the germline V gene are MNHEY and SVGAGI. Sequencing input: peripheral blood. The chain carries TRBV6-5 and TRBJ2-7; D gene uncertain. This TCR was sampled from a young woman with stable Graves' hyperthyroidism. In DNA form, the CDR3 reads TGTGCCAGCAGCGTCATCTACGAGCAGTACTTC. Residues: CASSVIYEQYF.